A single sample gave rise to the 9 T cell receptor beta chains below, sequenced in a study of shared clonotypes between healthy human individuals. Sequenced by immunoSEQ multiplex PCR; TCRdb stores in-frame clones only, minus some. The data contain about 2.3 million clones, about 90% of them singletons. The sequencing input was naive CD4+ T cells from PBMCs. The subset here: CD45RA+ positively selected. The receptors shown here come from a man aged 18-30 years in good health. Some clones in this sample may be carry-over from other donors' samples.

This clone was observed a handful of times. In the same sample, other DNA sequences code for this CDR3. V and J are TRBV2 and TRBJ1-2, with 7 bases aligning to TRBD1. V trimming: 3 bases; J trimming: 3 bases; junction bases outside the gene matches: 1. The CDR3 sequence is 13 residues long. The germline V gene has CDR1 SNHLY and CDR2 FYNNEI. DNA for the CDR3: TGTGCCAGCAGTGACAGGGGGGACTATGGCTACACCTTC. It yields the protein CASSDRGDYGYTF.

The V gene is TRBV9, the J gene TRBJ2-3; D unclear. Trimming shortened V by 0 bases and J by 6 bases, and 8 bases separated the two germline ends. There are 13 residues in the CDR3. The V gene's germline CDR1 is SGDLS and CDR2 YYNGEE. Here the CDR3 DNA reads TGTGCCAGCAGCGTAGTGTCTGGGGATACGCAGTATTTT. Protein sequence: CASSVVSGDTQYF.

The rearrangement links TRBV9 to TRBJ2-1; 9 nucleotides align to TRBD2. Per the germline V gene, CDR1 is SGDLS and CDR2 is YYNGEE. The CDR3 consists of 17 residues. After removal of 0 bases from V and 4 bases from J, the junction contained 8 bases not matched to a gene. CDR3 DNA sequence: TGTGCCAGCAGCGTAGGGCCCGTTAGCGGGAGATACAATGAGCAGTTCTTC. It encodes CASSVGPVSGRYNEQFF.

The chain links TRBV5-4 to TRBJ1-1, with 8 bases identical to TRBD1. Trimming took 4 bases from V and 3 from J; bases not matched to a gene: 5. The germline CDR1 and CDR2 sequences are SGHNT and YYREEE (reference sequence). The CDR3 totals 14 residues. CDR3 nucleotides: TGTGCCAGCAGCACTAAGACAGGGGACACTGAAGCTTTCTTT. This sequence encodes CASSTKTGDTEAFF.

This clone was seen a few times. V gene TRBV19 combines with J gene TRBJ2-1; tentative D call: TRBD1 (6 bases). Trimming cost V 8 bases and J 6 bases, with 14 bases left between them. Per germline, CDR1 LNHDA and CDR2 SQIVND (reference sequence). CDR3 length: 13 amino acids. CDR3 loop: CASSRGQFNEQFF. For the CDR3, the DNA is TGTGCCAGTTCACGTGGACAGTTCAATGAGCAGTTCTTC.

As to this clone: Distinct nucleotide sequences in the sample also encode this CDR3. J is TRBJ1-3 and V is TRBV18; 9 bases map to TRBD1. This CDR3 contains 15 residues. V lost 2 bases, J lost 1 base, and 0 bases stayed unmatched. CDR1 KGHSH and CDR2 LQKENI come from the germline V gene. The CDR3 is CASSPDRGSGNTIYF. The CDR3 DNA follows: TGTGCCAGCTCACCAGACAGGGGGTCTGGAAACACCATATATTTT.

The J gene is TRBJ2-7, the V gene TRBV19, with D hard to call. The germline V gene has CDR1 LNHDA and CDR2 SQIVND (reference sequence). The ends were cut back, 2 bases at V and 0 bases at J, with 5 bases in the middle. CDR3 length: 13 residues. CDR3 bases: TGTGCCAGTAGTATACGGATCTCCTACGAGCAGTACTTC. Translating gives CASSIRISYEQYF.

This rearrangement joins TRBV6-6 to TRBJ2-5; D is unclear. Trimming took off 0 bases at V and 1 base at J, with 9 bases between the two ends. The CDR3 contains 15 residues. Per germline, CDR1 MNHNY and CDR2 SVGAGI (reference sequence). The CDR3 DNA sequence: TGTGCCAGCAGTTACTCTAGGGATTTCCAAGAGACCCAGTACTTC. As protein: CASSYSRDFQETQYF.

The V and J genes are TRBV11-3 and TRBJ2-1; 11 nucleotides match TRBD2. V lost 2 bases to trimming and J lost 4 bases; unmatched junction nucleotides: 7. From germline, CDR1 is SGHNT and CDR2 YENEEA. The length of the CDR3 is 17 residues. The CDR3 loop is CASSLLPGLAEYNEQFF. Here the CDR3 DNA reads TGTGCCAGCAGCTTACTTCCGGGACTAGCGGAGTACAATGAGCAGTTCTTC. Using reference TRBV11-3 and TRBJ2-1 for the parts outside the CDR3, the full variable domain is EAGVVQSPRYKIIEKKQPVAFWCNPISGHNTLYWYLQNLGQGPELLIRYENEEAVDDSQLPKDRFSAERLKGVDSTLKIQPAELGDSAVYLCASSLLPGLAEYNEQFFGPGTRLTVL.